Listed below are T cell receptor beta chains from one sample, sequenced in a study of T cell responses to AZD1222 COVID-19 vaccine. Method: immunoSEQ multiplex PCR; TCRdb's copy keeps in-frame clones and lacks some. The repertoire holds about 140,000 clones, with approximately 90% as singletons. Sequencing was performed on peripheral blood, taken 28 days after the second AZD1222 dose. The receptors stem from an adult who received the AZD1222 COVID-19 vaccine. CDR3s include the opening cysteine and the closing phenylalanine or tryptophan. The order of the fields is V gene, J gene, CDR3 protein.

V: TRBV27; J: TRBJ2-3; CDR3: CASSFEWTLSRDTQYF
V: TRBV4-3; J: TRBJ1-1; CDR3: CASSQDFGISKAFF
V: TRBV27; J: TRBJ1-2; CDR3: CASPDRERHYGYTF
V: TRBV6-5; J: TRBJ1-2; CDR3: CASKAGGKGYTF
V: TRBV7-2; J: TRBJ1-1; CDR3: CASRDPPSWPRFMNTEAFF
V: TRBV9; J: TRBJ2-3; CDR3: CASSVAVSGGTDTQYF
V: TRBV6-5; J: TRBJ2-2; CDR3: CASSYTGGIGELFF
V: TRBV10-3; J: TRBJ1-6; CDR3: CAIRGDRGASPLHF
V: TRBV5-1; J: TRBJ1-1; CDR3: CASSLLSGNEAFF
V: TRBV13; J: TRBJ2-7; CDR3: CASSWEGSYEQYF
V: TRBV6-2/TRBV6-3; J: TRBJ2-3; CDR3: CASSLRVMSPQYF
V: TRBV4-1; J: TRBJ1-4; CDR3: CASSQERGDEKLFF
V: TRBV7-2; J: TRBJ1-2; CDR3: CASSSRTGEGYGYTF
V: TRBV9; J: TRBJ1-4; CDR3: CASGQGNEKLFF
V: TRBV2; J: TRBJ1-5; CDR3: CASSESRGNQPQHF
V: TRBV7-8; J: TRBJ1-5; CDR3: CASSAGSKDQPQHF
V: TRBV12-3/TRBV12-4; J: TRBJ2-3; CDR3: CASRDWGADTQYF
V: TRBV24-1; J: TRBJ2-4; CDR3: CATSDPRGSSAKNIQYF
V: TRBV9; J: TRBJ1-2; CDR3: CASSLGGQGIYGYTF
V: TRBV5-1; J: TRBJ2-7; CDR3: CASSFVLAGGHEQYF
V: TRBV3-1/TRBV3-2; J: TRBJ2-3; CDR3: CASSQRGGETQYF
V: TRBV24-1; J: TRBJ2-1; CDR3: CATSGVAGGANEQFF
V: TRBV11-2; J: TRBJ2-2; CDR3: CASSLSSGQGLAGQLFF
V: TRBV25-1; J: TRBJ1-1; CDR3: CASSEAGGSTEAFF
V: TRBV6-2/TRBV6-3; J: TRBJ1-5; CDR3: CASSKRTSDQPQHF
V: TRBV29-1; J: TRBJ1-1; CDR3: CSAHPPNTEAFF
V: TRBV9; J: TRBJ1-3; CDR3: CASSVGAPGNTIYF
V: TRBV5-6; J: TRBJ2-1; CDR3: CASSFRQGRWNEQFF
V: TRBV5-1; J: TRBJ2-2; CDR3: CASSTARGLVGTGELFF
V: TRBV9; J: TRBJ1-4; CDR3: CASSFRQGRDEKLFF
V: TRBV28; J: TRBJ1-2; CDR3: CASSPLGRVNYGYTF
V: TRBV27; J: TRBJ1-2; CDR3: CASRRGNYGYTF
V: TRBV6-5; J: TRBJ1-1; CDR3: CASSNRVLDTEAFF
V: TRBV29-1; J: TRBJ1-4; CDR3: CSAVWGETAVF
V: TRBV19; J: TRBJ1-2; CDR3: CASSHDRWRSYGYTF
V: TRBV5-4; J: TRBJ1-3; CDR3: CASSLGRTQGNTIYF
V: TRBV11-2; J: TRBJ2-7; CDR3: CASSGWGTSYEQYF
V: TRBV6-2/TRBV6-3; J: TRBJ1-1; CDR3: CASSFQQGLVTEAFF